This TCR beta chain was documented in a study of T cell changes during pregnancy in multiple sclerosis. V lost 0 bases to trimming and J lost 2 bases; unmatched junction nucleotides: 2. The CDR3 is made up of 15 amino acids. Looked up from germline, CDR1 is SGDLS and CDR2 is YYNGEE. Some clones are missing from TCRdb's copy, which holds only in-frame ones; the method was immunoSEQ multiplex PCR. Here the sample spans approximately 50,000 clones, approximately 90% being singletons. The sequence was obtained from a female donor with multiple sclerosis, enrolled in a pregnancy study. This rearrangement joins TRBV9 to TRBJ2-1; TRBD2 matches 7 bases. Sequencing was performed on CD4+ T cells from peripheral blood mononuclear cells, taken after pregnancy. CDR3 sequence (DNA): TGTGCCAGCAGCGTAGGCCTAGCGGCCTACAATGAGCAGTTCTTC. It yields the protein CASSVGLAAYNEQFF.